The clone carrying this T cell receptor (beta chain) came up a few times. Its antigen is undetermined. Time point reported: persistent/refractory GD, antithyroid drugs over 5 years with positive TRAb. From PBMCs, RNA was extracted and then used to make the TCR library. This sample stems from a study of regulatory T cells in long-lasting Graves disease. Study-level information: Persistent Graves' disease meant over 5 years of antithyroid drugs with positive TSH receptor antibodies. Study-level results: Newly diagnosed patients had higher TCR diversity than persistent Graves' patients did. Among persistent patients, a larger number of public clonotypes were shared (approximately 3,000) than among newly diagnosed patients (966). The study found TRBV28, TRBJ1-2 and TRBJ2-5 favored in persistent disease.

HTBI primers from iRepertoire and Arm-PCR of CDR3 regions yielded the TCR beta libraries. Each CDR3 protein gets one entry after TCRdb re-called the multiplex PCR reads with MiXCR. Of 400,000 or so distinct CDR3 sequences in the sample, about a quarter were seen once. Per the germline V gene, CDR1 is SEHNR and CDR2 is FQNEAQ (reference sequence). The CDR3 runs 13 residues. V lost 5 bases, J lost 5 bases, and 9 bases lay in between. The starting material was peripheral blood mononuclear cells (PBMCs), obtained when the disease was refractory, from a patient treated with antithyroid drugs. The source of this sequence is a female donor with Graves disease. The chain joins TRBV7-9 to TRBJ1-4; unclear D gene. Here the CDR3 DNA reads TGTGCCAGCAGCCTGCCGGACAATGAAAAACTGTTTTTT. It is translated as CASSLPDNEKLFF.